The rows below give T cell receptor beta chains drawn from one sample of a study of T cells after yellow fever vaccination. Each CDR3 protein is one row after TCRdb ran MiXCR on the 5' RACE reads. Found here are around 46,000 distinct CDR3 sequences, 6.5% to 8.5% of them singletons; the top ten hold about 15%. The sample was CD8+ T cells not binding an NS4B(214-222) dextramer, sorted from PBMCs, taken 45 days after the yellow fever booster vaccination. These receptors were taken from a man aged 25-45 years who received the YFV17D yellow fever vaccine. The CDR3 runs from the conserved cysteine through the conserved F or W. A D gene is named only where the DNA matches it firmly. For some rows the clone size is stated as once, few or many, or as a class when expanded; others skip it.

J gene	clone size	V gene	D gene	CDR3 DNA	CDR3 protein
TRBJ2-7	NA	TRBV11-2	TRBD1	TGTGCCAGCAGCTTAGTCGGGACAGGGGGATACGAGCAGTACTTC	CASSLVGTGGYEQYF
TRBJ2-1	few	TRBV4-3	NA	TGCGCCAGCAGCCAATCCACAGGGAGGGAGCAGTTCTTC	CASSQSTGREQFF
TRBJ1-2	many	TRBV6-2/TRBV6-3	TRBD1	TGTGCCAGCAGTTACTTGGTTTTCGGGGCCACAGGGGATAACTATGGCTACACCTTC	CASSYLVFGATGDNYGYTF
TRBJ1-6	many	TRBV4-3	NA	TGCGCCAGCAGCCAAGATTTGGGGTTGAGTTCACCCCTCCACTTT	CASSQDLGLSSPLHF
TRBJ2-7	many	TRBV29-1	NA	TGCAGCGTTCTCGGTCTCCCCTACGAGCAGTACTTC	CSVLGLPYEQYF
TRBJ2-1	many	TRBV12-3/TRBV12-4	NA	TGTGCCAGCAGTTTGAGTGGAAGGCAGTTCTTC	CASSLSGRQFF
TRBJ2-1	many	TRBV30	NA	TGTGCCTGGAGTATCGCCAGAAATGAGCAGTTCTTC	CAWSIARNEQFF
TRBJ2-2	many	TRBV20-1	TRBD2	TGCAGTGCTAGAGATCCTCGAGCGGGAGACTACGGGGAGCTGTTTTTT	CSARDPRAGDYGELFF
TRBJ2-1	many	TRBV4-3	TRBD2	TGCGCCAGCAGCCAAGTCGGGAGGGCTGGTGAGCAGTTCTTC	CASSQVGRAGEQFF
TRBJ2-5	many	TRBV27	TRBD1	TGTGCCAGCAGTGCAACAGGGGTCCAGACCCAGTACTTC	CASSATGVQTQYF
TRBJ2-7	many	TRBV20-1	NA	TGCAGTGCGGACCATGGGGGAACGGGCTACGAGCAGTACTTC	CSADHGGTGYEQYF
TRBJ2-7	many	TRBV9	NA	TGTGCCAGCAGCGTAGAGGGGGACCCCTACGAGCAGTACTTC	CASSVEGDPYEQYF
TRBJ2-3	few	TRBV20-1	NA	TGCAGTGCTAGAGGCGGGGCGGGAACTAGCACAGATACGCAGTATTTT	CSARGGAGTSTDTQYF
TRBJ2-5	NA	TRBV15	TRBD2	TGTGCCACCAGCAGGGGACTAGCGGGGGACCAAGAGACCCAGTACTTC	CATSRGLAGDQETQYF
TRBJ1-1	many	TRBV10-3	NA	TGTGCCATCAGCACTGAAGCTTTCTTT	CAISTEAFF
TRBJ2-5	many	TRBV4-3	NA	TGCGCCAGCAGCCAACGCCAGGCGGAGACCCAGTACTTC	CASSQRQAETQYF
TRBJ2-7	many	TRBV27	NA	TGTGCCAGCAGTTTATACGGTCCCACGGAGGGGGAACAGTACTTC	CASSLYGPTEGEQYF
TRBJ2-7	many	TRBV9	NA	TGTGCCAGCAGCGCTTCCGGGACGTCCTTCTCCTACGAGCAGTACTTC	CASSASGTSFSYEQYF
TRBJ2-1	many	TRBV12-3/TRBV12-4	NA	TGTGCCAGCAGTTTAACTCTCGACCCGCCGGAGTTCTTC	CASSLTLDPPEFF
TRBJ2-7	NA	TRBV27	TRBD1	TGTGCCAGCAGTTTTGGGACAGGGGGTGGTTACGAGCAGTACTTC	CASSFGTGGGYEQYF
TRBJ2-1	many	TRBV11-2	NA	TGTGCCAGCAGCTTAGGGGGGGGGCCCTACAATGAGCAGTTCTTC	CASSLGGGPYNEQFF
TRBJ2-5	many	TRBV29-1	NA	TGCAGCGTTGAACTGGAGCAGGGAGAGACCCAGTACTTC	CSVELEQGETQYF
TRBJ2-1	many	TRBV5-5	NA	TGTGCCAGCAGCATCACCAATGAGCAGTTCTTC	CASSITNEQFF
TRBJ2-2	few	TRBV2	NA	TGTGCCAGCAGTAGGCTAGCTGTTTCCGGGGAGCTGTTTTTT	CASSRLAVSGELFF
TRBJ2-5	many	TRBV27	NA	TGTGCCAGCAGTTTATCGGTAGGAGTCCAAGAGACCCAGTACTTC	CASSLSVGVQETQYF
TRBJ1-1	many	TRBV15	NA	TGTGCCACTAGCGGGGGGGCTGAAGCTTTCTTT	CATSGGAEAFF
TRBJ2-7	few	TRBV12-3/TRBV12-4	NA	TGTGCCAGCAGTTACGGGAGAACCTACGAGCAGTACTTC	CASSYGRTYEQYF
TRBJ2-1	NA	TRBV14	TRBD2	TGTGCCAGCAGCGCACCTAGCGGGAGCATGAAGTATGAGCAGTTCTTC	CASSAPSGSMKYEQFF
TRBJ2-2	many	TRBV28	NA	TGTGCCAGCACCCCCTCATGGGGGACGGAGACCTCCGGGGAGCTGTTTTTT	CASTPSWGTETSGELFF
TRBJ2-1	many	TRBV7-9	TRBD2	TGTGCCAGCCCAAACCCCACTAGCGGGAGGGCCAGCTATGAGCAGTTCTTC	CASPNPTSGRASYEQFF
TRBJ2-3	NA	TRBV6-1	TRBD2	TGTGCCAGCATCCCCTTCCTAGGAGCGGGAGGGCCGGGGGATACGCAGTATTTT	CASIPFLGAGGPGDTQYF
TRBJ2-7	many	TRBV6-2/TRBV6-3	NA	TGTGCCAGCAGTTATCGGCTAGTTCAAGAGCAGTACTTC	CASSYRLVQEQYF
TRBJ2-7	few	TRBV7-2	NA	TGTGCCAGCAGCTTAGGCCCCCCCTACGAGCAGTACTTC	CASSLGPPYEQYF
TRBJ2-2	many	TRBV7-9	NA	TGTGCCAGCAGCTCTCCTGGGAGAGGCACCGGGGAGCTGTTTTTT	CASSSPGRGTGELFF
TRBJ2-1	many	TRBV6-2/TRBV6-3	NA	TGTGCCAGCAGTTATCAATGGGAGCAGTTCTTC	CASSYQWEQFF
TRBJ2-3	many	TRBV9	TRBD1	TGTGCCAGCAGCTCAGACAGGGTCGATCGGGCAGACACGACAGATACGCAGTATTTT	CASSSDRVDRADTTDTQYF
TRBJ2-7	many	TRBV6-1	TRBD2	TGTGCCAGCTTGGGACTAGCACGTGTCTACGAGCAGTACTTC	CASLGLARVYEQYF
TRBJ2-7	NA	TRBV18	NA	TGTGCCAGCTCACCCCCGACAGGCCTCCACGAGCAGTACTTC	CASSPPTGLHEQYF
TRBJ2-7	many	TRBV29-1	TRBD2	TGCAGCGTTCTAGGGACTAGCGGGAGGTTTTCCGGCGAGCAGTACTTC	CSVLGTSGRFSGEQYF
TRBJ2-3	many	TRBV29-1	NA	TGCAGCGAAGTGCAGGGGACATTCACAGATACGCAGTATTTT	CSEVQGTFTDTQYF
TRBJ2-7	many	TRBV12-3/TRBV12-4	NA	TGTGCCAGCAGTTTCGGCGGGGAGCAGTACTTC	CASSFGGEQYF
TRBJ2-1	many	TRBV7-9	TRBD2	TGTGCCAGCAGCTTAGCGTCGGGACTAGCGGGCTACAATGAGCAGTTCTTC	CASSLASGLAGYNEQFF
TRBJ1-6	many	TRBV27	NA	TGTGCCAGCAGTTTTTATACCCTAAATAATTCACCCCTCCACTTT	CASSFYTLNNSPLHF
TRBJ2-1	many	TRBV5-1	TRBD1	TGCGCCAGCAGTTGGACAGGGAATGAGCAGTTCTTC	CASSWTGNEQFF
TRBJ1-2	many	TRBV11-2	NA	TGTGCCAGCAGCGACAGCCTCTATGGCTACACCTTC	CASSDSLYGYTF
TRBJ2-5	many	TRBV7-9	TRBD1	TGTGCCAGCAGCTTAGAGGACAGGAAAGAGACCCAGTACTTC	CASSLEDRKETQYF
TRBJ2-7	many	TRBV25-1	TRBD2	TGTGCCAGCAGTGTAACCGGGACTAGCGGGATAACCTACGAGCAGTACTTC	CASSVTGTSGITYEQYF
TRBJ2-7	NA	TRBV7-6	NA	TGTGCCAGCAGCCAGGGGGGCACCTACGAGCAGTACTTC	CASSQGGTYEQYF
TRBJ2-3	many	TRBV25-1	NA	TGTGCCAGCAGTGGCCTCACAGATACGCAGTATTTT	CASSGLTDTQYF
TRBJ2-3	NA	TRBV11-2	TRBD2	TGTGCCAGCAGCTATGCGGGAGAGGTAGATACGCAGTATTTT	CASSYAGEVDTQYF
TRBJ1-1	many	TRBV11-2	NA	TGTGCCAGCAGCTTAGATCTCGGCAGGGCTGGCACTGAAGCTTTCTTT	CASSLDLGRAGTEAFF
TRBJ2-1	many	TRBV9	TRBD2	TGTGCCAGCAGCGGAGGACTAGCGGGAGGCACTGAGCAGTTCTTC	CASSGGLAGGTEQFF
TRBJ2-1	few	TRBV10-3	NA	TGTGCCATCAGTGAGTCTTACTTGGGGGGCGCGGACAATGAGCAGTTCTTC	CAISESYLGGADNEQFF
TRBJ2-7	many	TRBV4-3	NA	TGCGCCAGCAGCCAAGAGCGGGGGCCTAGGTACGAGCAGTACTTC	CASSQERGPRYEQYF
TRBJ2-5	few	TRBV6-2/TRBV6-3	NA	TGTGCCAGCACCGAGAAGCCGGACAGCCAAGAGACCCAGTACTTC	CASTEKPDSQETQYF
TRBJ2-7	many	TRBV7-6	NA	TGTGCCAGCAGCTTAGAGGGGGGCGAGCAGTACTTC	CASSLEGGEQYF
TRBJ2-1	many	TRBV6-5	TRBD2	TGTGCCAGCAGATCCCCCGGGACTAGCGGGTTCAATGAGCAGTTCTTC	CASRSPGTSGFNEQFF
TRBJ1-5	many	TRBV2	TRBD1	TGTGCCAGCAGTCGCAGCCGAGCGGACAGGCGCGGTCAGCCCCAGCATTTT	CASSRSRADRRGQPQHF